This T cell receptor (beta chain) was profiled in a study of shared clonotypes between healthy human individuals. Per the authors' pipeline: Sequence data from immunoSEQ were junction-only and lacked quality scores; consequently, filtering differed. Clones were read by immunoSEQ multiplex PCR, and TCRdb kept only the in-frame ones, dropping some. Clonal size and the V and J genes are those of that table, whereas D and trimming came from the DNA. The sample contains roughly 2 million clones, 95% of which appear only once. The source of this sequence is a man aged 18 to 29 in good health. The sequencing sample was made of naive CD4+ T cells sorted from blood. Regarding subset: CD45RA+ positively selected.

In nucleotides, the CDR3 is TGTGCCAGCAGCTTAGGACAGGGGAGCTATGGCTACACCTTC. Its translation: CASSLGQGSYGYTF. V gene TRBV7-8 combines with J gene TRBJ1-2; TRBD1 matches 8 bases. CDR3 length equals 14 residues. Germline V gene sequence: CDR1 SGHVS, CDR2 FQNEAQ. With 1 base clipped from V and 4 bases from J, the junction kept 2 bases outside the gene matches.